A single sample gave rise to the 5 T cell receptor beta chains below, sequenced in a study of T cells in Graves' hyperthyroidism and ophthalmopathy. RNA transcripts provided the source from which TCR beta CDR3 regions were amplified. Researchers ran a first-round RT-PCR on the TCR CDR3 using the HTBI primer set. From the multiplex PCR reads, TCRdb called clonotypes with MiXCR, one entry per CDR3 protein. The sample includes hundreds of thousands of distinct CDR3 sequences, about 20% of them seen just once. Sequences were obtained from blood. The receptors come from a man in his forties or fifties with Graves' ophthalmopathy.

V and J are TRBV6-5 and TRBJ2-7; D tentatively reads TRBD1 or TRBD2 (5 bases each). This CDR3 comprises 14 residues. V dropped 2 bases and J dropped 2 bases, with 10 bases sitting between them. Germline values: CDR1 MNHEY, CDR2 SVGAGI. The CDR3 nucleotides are TGTGCCAGCAGTTACGGGGACGGGGCCTACGAGCAGTACTTC. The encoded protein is CASSYGDGAYEQYF.

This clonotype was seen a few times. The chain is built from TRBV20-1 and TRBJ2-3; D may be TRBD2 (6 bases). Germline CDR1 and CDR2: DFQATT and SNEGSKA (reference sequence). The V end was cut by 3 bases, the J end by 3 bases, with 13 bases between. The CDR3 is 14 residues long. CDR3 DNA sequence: TGCAGTGCTAGTTTGTCGGGAGTTACAGATACGCAGTATTTT. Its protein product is CSASLSGVTDTQYF.

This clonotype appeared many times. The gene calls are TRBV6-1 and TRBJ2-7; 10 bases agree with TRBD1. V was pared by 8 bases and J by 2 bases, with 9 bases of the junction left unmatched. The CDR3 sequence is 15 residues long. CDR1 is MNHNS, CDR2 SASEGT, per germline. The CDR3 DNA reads TGTGCCAGCGGGAAGGACAGGGGGAATACCTACGAGCAGTACTTC. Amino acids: CASGKDRGNTYEQYF.

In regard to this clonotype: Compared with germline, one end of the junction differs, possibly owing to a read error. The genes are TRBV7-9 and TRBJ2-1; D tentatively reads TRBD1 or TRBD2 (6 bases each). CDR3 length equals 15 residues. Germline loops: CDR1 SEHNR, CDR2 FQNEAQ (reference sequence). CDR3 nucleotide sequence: TGTGCCAGCAGCCTAGGGGGGTTAGGCTACAATGGGCAGTTCTTC. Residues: CASSLGGLGYNGQFF.

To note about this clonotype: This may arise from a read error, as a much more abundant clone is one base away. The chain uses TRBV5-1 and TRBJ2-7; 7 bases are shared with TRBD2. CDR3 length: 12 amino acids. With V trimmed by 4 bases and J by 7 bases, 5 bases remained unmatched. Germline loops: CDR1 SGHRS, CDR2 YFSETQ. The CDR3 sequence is CASSIQAGEQYF. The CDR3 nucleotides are TGCGCCAGCAGCATTCAAGCGGGGGAGCAGTACTTC.